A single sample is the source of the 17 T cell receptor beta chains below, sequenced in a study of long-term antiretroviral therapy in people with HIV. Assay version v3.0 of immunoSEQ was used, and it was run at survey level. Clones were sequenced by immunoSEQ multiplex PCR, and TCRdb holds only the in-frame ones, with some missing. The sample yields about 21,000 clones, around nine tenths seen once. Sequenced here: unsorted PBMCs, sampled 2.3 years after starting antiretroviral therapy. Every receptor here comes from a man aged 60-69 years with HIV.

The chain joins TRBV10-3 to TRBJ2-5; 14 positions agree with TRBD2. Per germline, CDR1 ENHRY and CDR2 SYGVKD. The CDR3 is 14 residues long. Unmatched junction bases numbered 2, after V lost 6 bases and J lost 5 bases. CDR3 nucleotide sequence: TGTGCCATCAGCGGGACTAGCGGGAGCGAGACCCAGTACTTC. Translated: CAISGTSGSETQYF.

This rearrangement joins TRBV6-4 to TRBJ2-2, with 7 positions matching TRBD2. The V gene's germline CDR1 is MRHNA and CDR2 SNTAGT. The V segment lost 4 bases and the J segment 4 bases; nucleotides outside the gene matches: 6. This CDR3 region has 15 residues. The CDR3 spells CASSAEAGITGELFF. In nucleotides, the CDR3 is TGTGCCAGCAGTGCCGAAGCGGGGATCACCGGGGAGCTGTTTTTT.

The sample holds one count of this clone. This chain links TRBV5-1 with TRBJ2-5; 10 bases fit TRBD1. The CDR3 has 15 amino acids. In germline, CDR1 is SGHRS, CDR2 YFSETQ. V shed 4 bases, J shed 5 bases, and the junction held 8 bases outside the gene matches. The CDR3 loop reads CASSRGDRGTETQYF. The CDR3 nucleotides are TGCGCCAGCAGCCGGGGGGACAGGGGAACTGAGACCCAGTACTTC.

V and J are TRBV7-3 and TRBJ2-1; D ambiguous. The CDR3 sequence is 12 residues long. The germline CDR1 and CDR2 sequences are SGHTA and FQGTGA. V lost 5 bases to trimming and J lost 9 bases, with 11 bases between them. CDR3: CASSPQSGEQFF. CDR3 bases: TGTGCCAGCAGCCCCCAGTCCGGTGAGCAGTTCTTC.

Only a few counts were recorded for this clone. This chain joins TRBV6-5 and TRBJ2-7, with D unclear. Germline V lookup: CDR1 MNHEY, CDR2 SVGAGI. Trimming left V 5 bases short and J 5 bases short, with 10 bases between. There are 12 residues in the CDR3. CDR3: CASSPTSNEQYF. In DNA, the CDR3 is TGTGCCAGCAGTCCCACGTCGAACGAGCAGTACTTC.

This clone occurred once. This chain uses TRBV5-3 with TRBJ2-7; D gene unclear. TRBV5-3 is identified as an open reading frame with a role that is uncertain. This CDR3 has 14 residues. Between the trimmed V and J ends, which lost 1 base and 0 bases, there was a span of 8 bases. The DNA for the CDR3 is TGTGCCAGAAGCTTGCACATGAGCTCCTACGAGCAGTACTTC. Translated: CARSLHMSSYEQYF.

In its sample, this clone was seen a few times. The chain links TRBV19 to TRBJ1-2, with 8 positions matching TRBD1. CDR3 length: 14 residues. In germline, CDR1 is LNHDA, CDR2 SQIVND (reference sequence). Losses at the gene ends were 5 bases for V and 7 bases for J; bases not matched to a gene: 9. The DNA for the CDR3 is TGTGCCAGTAGTCCATCCTCGGGACAGGTTGGCTACACCTTC. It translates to CASSPSSGQVGYTF.

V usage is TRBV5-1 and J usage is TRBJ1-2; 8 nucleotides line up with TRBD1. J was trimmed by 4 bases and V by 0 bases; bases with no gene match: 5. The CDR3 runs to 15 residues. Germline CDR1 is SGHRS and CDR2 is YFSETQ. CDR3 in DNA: TGCGCCAGCAGCTTGGCCCTGGGACAGGTCTATGGCTACACCTTC. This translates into CASSLALGQVYGYTF.

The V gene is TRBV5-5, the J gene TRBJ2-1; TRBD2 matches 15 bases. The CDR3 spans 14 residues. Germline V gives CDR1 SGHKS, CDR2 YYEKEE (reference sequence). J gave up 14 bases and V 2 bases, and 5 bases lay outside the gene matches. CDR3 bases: TGTGCCAGCAGCTTTGGGACTAGCGGGGGGAGGGAGTTCTTC. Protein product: CASSFGTSGGREFF. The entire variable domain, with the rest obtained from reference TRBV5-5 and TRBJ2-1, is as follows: DAGVTQSPTHLIKTRGQQVTLRCSPISGHKSVSWYQQVLGQGPQFIFQYYEKEERGRGNFPDRFSARQFPNYSSELNVNALLLGDSALYLCASSFGTSGGREFFGPGTRLTVL.

CDR3 in DNA: TGTGCCAGCAGCCTCCTTCGGACCGGGGAGCTGTTTTTT. Amino acids: CASSLLRTGELFF. V usage is TRBV7-9 and J usage is TRBJ2-2; D is undetermined. The CDR3 runs 13 residues. Between the trimmed V and J ends, which lost 5 bases and 5 bases, there was a span of 9 bases. Germline assignment: CDR1 SEHNR and CDR2 FQNEAQ (reference sequence).

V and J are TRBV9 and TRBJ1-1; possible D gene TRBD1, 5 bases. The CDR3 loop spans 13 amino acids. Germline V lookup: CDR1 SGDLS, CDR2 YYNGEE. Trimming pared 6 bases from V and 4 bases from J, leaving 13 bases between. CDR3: CASNHDGTTEAFF. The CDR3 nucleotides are TGTGCCAGCAACCATGATGGGACCACTGAAGCTTTCTTT.

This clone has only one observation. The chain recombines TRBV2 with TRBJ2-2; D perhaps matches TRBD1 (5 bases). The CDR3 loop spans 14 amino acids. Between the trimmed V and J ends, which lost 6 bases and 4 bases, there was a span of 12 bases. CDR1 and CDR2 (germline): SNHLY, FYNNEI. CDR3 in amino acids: CASSGSTVTGELFF. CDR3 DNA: TGTGCCAGCAGCGGATCGACAGTCACCGGGGAGCTGTTTTTT.

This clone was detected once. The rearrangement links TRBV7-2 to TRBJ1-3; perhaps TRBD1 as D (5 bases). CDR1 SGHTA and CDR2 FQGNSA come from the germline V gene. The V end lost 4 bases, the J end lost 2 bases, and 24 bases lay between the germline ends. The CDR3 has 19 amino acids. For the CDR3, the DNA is TGTGCCAGCAGCTATAGCCCTTTCCCCCGGGACGAGACTGGAAACACCATATATTTT. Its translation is CASSYSPFPRDETGNTIYF. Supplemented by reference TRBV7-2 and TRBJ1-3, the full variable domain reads GAGVSQSPSNKVTEKGKDVELRCDPISGHTALYWYRQSLGQGLEFLIYFQGNSAPDKSGLPSDRFSAERTGGSVSTLTIQRTQQEDSAVYLCASSYSPFPRDETGNTIYFGEGSWLTVV.

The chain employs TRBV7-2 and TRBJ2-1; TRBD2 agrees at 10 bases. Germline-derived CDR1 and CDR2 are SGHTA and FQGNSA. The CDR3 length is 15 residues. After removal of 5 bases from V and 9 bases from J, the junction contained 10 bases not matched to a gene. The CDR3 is CASSIRAGGAAEQFF. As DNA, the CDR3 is TGTGCCAGCAGCATCAGAGCGGGGGGGGCGGCTGAGCAGTTCTTC.

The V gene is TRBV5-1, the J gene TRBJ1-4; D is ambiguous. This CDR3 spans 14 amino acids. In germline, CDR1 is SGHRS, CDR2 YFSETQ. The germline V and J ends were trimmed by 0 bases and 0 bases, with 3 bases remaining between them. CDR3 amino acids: CASSLVPTNEKLFF. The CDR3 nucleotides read TGCGCCAGCAGCTTGGTTCCAACTAATGAAAAACTGTTTTTT.

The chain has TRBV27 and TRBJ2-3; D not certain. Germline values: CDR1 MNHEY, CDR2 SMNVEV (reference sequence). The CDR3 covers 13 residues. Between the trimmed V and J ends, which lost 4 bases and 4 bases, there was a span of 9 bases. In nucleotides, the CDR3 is TGTGCCAGCAGTTCCTTGGGTGCAGATACGCAGTATTTT. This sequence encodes CASSSLGADTQYF.

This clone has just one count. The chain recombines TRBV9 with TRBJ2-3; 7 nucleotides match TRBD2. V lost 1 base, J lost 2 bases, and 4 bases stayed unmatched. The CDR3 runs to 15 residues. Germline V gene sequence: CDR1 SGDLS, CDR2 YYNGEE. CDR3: CASSVMSGITDTQYF. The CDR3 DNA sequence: TGTGCCAGCAGCGTAATGAGCGGGATCACAGATACGCAGTATTTT. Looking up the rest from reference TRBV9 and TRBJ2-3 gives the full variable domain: DSGVTQTPKHLITATGQRVTLRCSPRSGDLSVYWYQQSLDQGLQFLIQYYNGEERAKGNILERFSAQQFPDLHSELNLSSLELGDSALYFCASSVMSGITDTQYFGPGTRLTVL.